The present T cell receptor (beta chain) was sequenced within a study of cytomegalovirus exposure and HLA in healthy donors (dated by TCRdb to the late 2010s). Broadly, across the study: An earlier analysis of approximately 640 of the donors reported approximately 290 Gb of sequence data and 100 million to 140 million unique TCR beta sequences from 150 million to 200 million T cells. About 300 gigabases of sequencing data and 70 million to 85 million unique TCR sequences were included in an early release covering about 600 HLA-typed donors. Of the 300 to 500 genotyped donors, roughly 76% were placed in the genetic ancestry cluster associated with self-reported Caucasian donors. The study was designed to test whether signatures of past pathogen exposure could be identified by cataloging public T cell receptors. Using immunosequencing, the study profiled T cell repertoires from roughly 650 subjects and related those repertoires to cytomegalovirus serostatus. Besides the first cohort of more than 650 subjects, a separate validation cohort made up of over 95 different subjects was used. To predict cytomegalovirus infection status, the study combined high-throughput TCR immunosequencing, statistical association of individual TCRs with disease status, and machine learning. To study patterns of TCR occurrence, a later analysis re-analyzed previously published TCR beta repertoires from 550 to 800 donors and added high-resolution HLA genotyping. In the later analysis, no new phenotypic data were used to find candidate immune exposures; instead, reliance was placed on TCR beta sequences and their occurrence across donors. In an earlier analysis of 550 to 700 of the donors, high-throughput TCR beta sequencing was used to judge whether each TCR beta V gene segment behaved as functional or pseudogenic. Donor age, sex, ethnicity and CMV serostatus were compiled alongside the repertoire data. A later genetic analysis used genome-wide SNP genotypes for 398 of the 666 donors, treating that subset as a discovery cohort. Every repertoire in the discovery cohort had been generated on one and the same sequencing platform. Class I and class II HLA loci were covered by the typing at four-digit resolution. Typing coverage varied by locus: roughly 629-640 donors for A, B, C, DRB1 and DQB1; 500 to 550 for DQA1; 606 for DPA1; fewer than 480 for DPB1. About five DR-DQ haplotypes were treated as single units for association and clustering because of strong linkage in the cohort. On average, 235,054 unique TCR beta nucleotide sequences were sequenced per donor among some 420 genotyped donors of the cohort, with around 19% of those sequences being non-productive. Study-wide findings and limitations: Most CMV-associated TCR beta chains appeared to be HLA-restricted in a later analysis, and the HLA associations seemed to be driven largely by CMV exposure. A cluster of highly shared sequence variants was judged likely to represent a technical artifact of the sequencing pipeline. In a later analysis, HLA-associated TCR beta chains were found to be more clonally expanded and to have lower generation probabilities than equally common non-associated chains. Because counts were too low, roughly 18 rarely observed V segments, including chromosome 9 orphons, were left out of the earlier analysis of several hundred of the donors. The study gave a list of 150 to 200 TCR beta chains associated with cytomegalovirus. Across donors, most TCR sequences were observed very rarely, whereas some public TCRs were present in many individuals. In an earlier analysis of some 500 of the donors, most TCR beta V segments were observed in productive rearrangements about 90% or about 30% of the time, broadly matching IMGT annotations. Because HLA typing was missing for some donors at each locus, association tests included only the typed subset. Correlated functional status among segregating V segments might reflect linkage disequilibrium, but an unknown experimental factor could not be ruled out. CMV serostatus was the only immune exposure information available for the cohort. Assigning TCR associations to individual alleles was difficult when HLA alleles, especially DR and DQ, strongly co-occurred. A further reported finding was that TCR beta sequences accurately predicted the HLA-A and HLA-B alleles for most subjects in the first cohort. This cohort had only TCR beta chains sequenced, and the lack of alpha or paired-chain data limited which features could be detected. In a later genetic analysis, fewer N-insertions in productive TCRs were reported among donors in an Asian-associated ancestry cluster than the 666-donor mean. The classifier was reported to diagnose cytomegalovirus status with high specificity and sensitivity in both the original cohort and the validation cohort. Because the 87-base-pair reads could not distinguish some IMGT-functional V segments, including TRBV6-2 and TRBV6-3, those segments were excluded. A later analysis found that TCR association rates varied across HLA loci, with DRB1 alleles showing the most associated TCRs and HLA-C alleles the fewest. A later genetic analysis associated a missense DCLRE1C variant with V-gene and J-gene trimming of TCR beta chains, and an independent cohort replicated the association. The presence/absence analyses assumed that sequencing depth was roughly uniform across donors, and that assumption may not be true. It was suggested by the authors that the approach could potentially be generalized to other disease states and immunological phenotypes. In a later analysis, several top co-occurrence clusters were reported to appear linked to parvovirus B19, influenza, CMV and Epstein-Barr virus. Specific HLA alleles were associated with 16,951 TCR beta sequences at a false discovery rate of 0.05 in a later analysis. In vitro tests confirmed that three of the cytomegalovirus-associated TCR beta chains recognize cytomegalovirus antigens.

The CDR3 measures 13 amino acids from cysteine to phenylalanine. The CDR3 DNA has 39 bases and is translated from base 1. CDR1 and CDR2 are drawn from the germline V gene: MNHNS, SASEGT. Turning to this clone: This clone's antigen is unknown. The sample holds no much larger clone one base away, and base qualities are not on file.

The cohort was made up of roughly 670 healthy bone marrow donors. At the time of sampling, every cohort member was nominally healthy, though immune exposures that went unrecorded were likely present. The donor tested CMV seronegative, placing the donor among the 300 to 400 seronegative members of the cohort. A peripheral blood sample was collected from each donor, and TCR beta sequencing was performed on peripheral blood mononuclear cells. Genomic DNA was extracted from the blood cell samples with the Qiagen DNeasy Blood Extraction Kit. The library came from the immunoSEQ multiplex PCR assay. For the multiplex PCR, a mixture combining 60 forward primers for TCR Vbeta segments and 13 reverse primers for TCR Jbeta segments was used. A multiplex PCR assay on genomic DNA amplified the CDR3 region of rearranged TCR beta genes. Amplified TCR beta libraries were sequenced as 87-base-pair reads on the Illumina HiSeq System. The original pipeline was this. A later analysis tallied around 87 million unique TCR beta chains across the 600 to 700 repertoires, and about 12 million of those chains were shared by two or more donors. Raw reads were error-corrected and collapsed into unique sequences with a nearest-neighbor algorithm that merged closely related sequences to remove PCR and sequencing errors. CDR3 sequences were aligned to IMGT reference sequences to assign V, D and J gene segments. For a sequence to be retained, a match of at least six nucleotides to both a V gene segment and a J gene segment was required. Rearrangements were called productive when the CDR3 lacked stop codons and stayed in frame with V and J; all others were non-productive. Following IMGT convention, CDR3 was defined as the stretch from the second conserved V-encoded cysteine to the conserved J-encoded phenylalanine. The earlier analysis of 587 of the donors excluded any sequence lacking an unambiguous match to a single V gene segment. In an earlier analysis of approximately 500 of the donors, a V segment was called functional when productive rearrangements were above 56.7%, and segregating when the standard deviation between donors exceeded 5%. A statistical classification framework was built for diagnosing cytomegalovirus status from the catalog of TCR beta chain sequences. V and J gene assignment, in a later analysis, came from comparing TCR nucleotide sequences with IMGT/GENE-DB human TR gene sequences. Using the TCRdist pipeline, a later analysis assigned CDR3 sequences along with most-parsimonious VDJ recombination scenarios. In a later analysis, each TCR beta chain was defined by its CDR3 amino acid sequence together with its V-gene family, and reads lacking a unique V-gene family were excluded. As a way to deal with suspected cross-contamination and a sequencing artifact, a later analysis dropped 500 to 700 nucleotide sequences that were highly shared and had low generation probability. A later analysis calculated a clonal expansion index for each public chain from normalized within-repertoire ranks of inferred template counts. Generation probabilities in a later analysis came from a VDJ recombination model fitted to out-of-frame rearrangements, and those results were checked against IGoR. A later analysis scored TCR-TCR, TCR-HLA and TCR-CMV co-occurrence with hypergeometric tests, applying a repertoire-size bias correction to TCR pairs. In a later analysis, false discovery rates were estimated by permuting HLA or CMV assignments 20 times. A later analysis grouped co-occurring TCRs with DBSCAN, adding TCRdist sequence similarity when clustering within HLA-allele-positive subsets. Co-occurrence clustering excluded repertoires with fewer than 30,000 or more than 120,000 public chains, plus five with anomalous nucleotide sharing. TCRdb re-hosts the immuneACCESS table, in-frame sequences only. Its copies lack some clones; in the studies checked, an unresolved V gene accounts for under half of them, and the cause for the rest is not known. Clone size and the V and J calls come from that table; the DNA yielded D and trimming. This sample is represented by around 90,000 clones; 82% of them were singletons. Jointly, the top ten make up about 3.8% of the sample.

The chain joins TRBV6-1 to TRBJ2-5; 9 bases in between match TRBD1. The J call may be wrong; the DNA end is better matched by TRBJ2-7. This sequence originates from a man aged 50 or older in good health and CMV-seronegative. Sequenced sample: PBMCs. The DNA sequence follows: TGTGCCACGGAACAGGGGGCTGGAAACGAGCAGTACTTC. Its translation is CATEQGAGNEQYF.